The 12 T cell receptor beta chains listed next were all sequenced from one sample in a study of blood T cell repertoires in COVID-19 (dated by TCRdb to the early 2020s). The library was generated by the immunoSEQ multiplex PCR assay. The immuneACCESS repertoire file appears here via TCRdb, limited to in-frame rearrangements. These files lack a portion of the clones; in checked studies, under half of the deficit traces to unresolved V genes, and the cause of the others is not known. The sample table contains 350,000 or so clones; only one count was recorded for approximately 91% of them. In total, the top ten clones hold 1% of the sample. The sequencing input was PBMCs or T cells enriched from blood (not recorded which). All receptors come from a woman aged 25 to 45 who had been exposed to COVID-19.

The V gene is TRBV6-5, the J gene TRBJ2-5; TRBD1 is a possible D gene (5 bases). Germline V gives CDR1 MNHEY, CDR2 SVGAGI. This CDR3 has 16 residues. V dropped 0 bases and J dropped 2 bases, with 13 bases sitting between them. The CDR3 DNA reads TGTGCCAGCAGTTACTCGGCTGGGGCCAGACAAGAGACCCAGTACTTC. Protein product: CASSYSAGARQETQYF.

The chain recombines TRBV11-2 with TRBJ2-7; 9 bases are a match to TRBD1. CDR3 size: 17 residues. Trimming removed 1 base from V and 1 base from J; junction bases left unmatched: 8. The germline CDR1 and CDR2 sequences are SGHAT and FQNNGV. The CDR3 DNA reads as TGTGCCAGCAGCTTAGGACCCCCCGGGACAGGGTCCTACGAGCAGTACTTC. Residues: CASSLGPPGTGSYEQYF.

This rearrangement joins TRBV3-1 (or the pseudogene TRBV3-2) to TRBJ1-1, with D unclear. CDR3 length: 14 residues. V lost 2 bases and J 0 bases, leaving 7 bases between the germline ends. Germline values: CDR1 LGHDT, CDR2 YNNKEL (reference sequence). The DNA for the CDR3 is TGTGCCAGCAGCCAAACCGGGTTGAACACTGAAGCTTTCTTT. Its translation: CASSQTGLNTEAFF.

The chain joins TRBV7-2 to TRBJ2-7, with 11 nucleotides matching TRBD2. CDR1 is SGHTA, CDR2 FQGNSA, per germline. The CDR3 is 15 amino acids. The ends lost 3 bases at V and 2 bases at J; junction bases unmatched: 3. As DNA, the CDR3 is TGTGCCAGCAGCTTGACTAGCGGGATTCCCTACGAGCAGTACTTC. Translated, it gives CASSLTSGIPYEQYF.

J is TRBJ2-2 and V is TRBV6-5, with D hard to call. This CDR3 spans 13 amino acids. Trimming removed 8 bases from V and 1 base from J, with 8 bases in between. Germline CDR1 and CDR2: MNHEY and SVGAGI. CDR3: CASSDKNTGELFF. CDR3 bases: TGTGCCAGCTCTGACAAGAACACCGGGGAGCTGTTTTTT.

The sample holds one count of this clone. This chain joins TRBV5-4 and TRBJ1-2; 10 nucleotides match TRBD1. This CDR3 is built from 13 residues. V lost 5 bases, J lost 6 bases, and 4 bases stayed unmatched. Looked up from germline, CDR1 is SGHNT and CDR2 is YYREEE (reference sequence). The CDR3 loop is CASRYGTGDGYTF. The CDR3 DNA is TGTGCCAGCAGATACGGGACAGGGGATGGCTACACCTTC.

The J gene is TRBJ2-3, the V gene TRBV18; D is possibly TRBD1 (5 bases). This CDR3 is built from 15 residues. The germline V gene has CDR1 KGHSH and CDR2 LQKENI. Trimming pared 3 bases from V and 2 bases from J, leaving 12 bases between. The CDR3 loop is CASSPPDGATDTQYF. Here the CDR3 DNA reads TGTGCCAGCTCACCTCCGGATGGGGCCACAGATACGCAGTATTTT.

The rearrangement joins TRBV4-1 to TRBJ2-4, with TRBD1 matching over 11 bases. J lost 8 bases, V lost 0 bases, and 3 bases had no gene match. The CDR3 length is 15 residues. Germline values: CDR1 MGHRA, CDR2 YSYEKL. The CDR3 loop is CASSQDRDRGDIQYF. In DNA, the CDR3 is TGCGCCAGCAGCCAAGACCGGGACAGGGGGGACATTCAGTACTTC.

This chain joins TRBV5-6 and TRBJ1-1, with TRBD1 as a possible D gene (5 bases). CDR3 length: 13 residues. Germline V gene data show CDR1 as SGHDT and CDR2 as YYEEEE. With 4 bases removed from V and 0 bases from J, the gap between germline ends came to 7 bases. CDR3 sequence reads: CASSTGVNTEAFF. The CDR3 bases are TGTGCCAGCAGCACGGGGGTGAACACTGAAGCTTTCTTT.

This chain joins TRBV7-9 and TRBJ1-1; D not resolved. Germline CDR1 reads SEHNR; CDR2 reads FQNEAQ (reference sequence). Trimming took off 0 bases at V and 6 bases at J, with 8 bases between the two ends. The CDR3 extends over 13 amino acids. The CDR3 loop reads CASSLAVGAEAFF. In DNA form, the CDR3 reads TGTGCCAGCAGCTTAGCGGTCGGTGCTGAAGCTTTCTTT.

The rearrangement uses TRBV7-2 and TRBJ2-7; D gene ambiguous. CDR1 and CDR2 (germline): SGHTA, FQGNSA. The CDR3 sequence is 17 residues long. The ends were cut back, 5 bases at V and 3 bases at J, with 23 bases in the middle. CDR3 DNA sequence: TGTGCCAGCAGCCACTACCTTCAAGTCGTTGGAAACTACGAGCAGTACTTC. This codes for CASSHYLQVVGNYEQYF.

This rearrangement joins TRBV5-1 to TRBJ2-1; 9 nucleotides line up with TRBD2. Trimming cost V 1 base and J 3 bases; bases outside gene matches: 2. Looked up from germline, CDR1 is SGHRS and CDR2 is YFSETQ. CDR3 length: 15 residues. Here the CDR3 reads CASSLTSGLYNEQFF. For the CDR3, the DNA is TGCGCCAGCAGCTTGACTAGCGGGCTCTACAATGAGCAGTTCTTC.